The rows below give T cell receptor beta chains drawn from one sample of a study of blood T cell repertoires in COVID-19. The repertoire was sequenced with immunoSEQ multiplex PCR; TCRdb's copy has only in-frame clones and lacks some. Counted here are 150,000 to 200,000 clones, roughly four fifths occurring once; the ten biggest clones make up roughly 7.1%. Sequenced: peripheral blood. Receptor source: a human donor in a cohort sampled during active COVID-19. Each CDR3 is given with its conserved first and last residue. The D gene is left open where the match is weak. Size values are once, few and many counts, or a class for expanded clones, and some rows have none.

cdr3_aa: CASSEEVFVAGAGNQPQHF
cdr3_nt: TGTGCCAGCAGTGAAGAAGTGTTTGTTGCAGGGGCGGGCAATCAGCCCCAGCATTTT
d_call: -
v_call: TRBV2
clone_size: -
j_call: TRBJ1-5

cdr3_aa: CASSLDSSGNTIYF
cdr3_nt: TGTGCCAGTAGTCTAGACAGCTCTGGAAACACCATATATTTT
d_call: -
v_call: TRBV19
clone_size: -
j_call: TRBJ1-3

cdr3_aa: CASSQGQGIFYNEQFF
cdr3_nt: TGTGCCAGCAGCCAAGGACAGGGGATCTTCTACAATGAGCAGTTCTTC
d_call: TRBD1
v_call: TRBV3-1/TRBV3-2
clone_size: -
j_call: TRBJ2-1

cdr3_aa: CSVETPREGYF
cdr3_nt: TGCAGCGTTGAGACTCCCAGGGAGGGGTACTTC
d_call: TRBD2
v_call: TRBV29-1
clone_size: -
j_call: TRBJ2-7

cdr3_aa: CASSPQGVGTEAFF
cdr3_nt: TGTGCCAGCAGCCCTCAGGGGGTAGGCACTGAAGCTTTCTTT
d_call: TRBD1
v_call: TRBV27
clone_size: hyperexpanded
j_call: TRBJ1-1

cdr3_aa: CASSDGAGALYLLNYGYTF
cdr3_nt: TGTGCCAGCAGTGATGGGGCAGGGGCCCTCTACCTCTTGAACTATGGCTACACCTTC
d_call: -
v_call: TRBV2
clone_size: -
j_call: TRBJ1-2

cdr3_aa: CASSWGQGYEQYF
cdr3_nt: TGTGCCAGCAGCTGGGGACAGGGCTACGAGCAGTACTTC
d_call: TRBD1
v_call: TRBV6-6
clone_size: -
j_call: TRBJ2-7

cdr3_aa: CASSVEGEVGTDTQYF
cdr3_nt: TGTGCCAGCAGCGTAGAAGGAGAAGTTGGCACAGATACGCAGTATTTT
d_call: -
v_call: TRBV9
clone_size: -
j_call: TRBJ2-3

cdr3_aa: CASSGQGFYGYTF
cdr3_nt: TGTGCCAGCAGTGGACAGGGTTTCTATGGCTACACCTTC
d_call: TRBD1
v_call: TRBV7-9
clone_size: -
j_call: TRBJ1-2

cdr3_aa: CSVQGGSNQPQHF
cdr3_nt: TGCAGCGTCCAGGGGGGTAGCAATCAGCCCCAGCATTTT
d_call: TRBD1
v_call: TRBV29-1
clone_size: -
j_call: TRBJ1-5

cdr3_aa: CASSQRGLKDGAPLHF
cdr3_nt: TGTGCCAGCAGCCAAAGGGGATTGAAGGATGGGGCACCCCTCCACTTT
d_call: -
v_call: TRBV3-1/TRBV3-2
clone_size: -
j_call: TRBJ1-6

cdr3_aa: CAWRGGQETQYF
cdr3_nt: TGTGCCTGGAGAGGGGGCCAAGAGACCCAGTACTTC
d_call: -
v_call: TRBV30
clone_size: -
j_call: TRBJ2-5

cdr3_aa: CASSQVQLAEWSSYNEQFF
cdr3_nt: TGTGCCAGCAGCCAAGTCCAACTAGCGGAATGGAGCTCCTACAATGAGCAGTTCTTC
d_call: TRBD2
v_call: TRBV4-2
clone_size: -
j_call: TRBJ2-1

cdr3_aa: CASSFAGKTEAFF
cdr3_nt: TGTGCCAGCAGTTTCGCAGGGAAAACTGAAGCTTTCTTT
d_call: -
v_call: TRBV27
clone_size: -
j_call: TRBJ1-1

cdr3_aa: CASSGTRGDLAKNIQYF
cdr3_nt: TGTGCCAGCAGCGGAACCAGGGGAGACCTAGCCAAAAACATTCAGTACTTC
d_call: -
v_call: TRBV7-9
clone_size: -
j_call: TRBJ2-4

cdr3_aa: CASSLRAGEVTYEQYF
cdr3_nt: TGCGCCAGCAGCTTGAGGGCAGGGGAAGTAACCTACGAGCAGTACTTC
d_call: -
v_call: TRBV5-1
clone_size: -
j_call: TRBJ2-7

cdr3_aa: CASSSPFQGTDSPLHF
cdr3_nt: TGTGCCAGCAGTTCCCCCTTTCAGGGTACGGATTCACCCCTCCACTTT
d_call: -
v_call: TRBV27
clone_size: -
j_call: TRBJ1-6

cdr3_aa: CASSYVAQRTVGYTF
cdr3_nt: TGTGCCAGCAGTTACGTGGCCCAGAGGACTGTCGGCTACACCTTC
d_call: -
v_call: TRBV6-6
clone_size: -
j_call: TRBJ1-2

cdr3_aa: CASSAWDKNNEQFF
cdr3_nt: TGTGCCAGCAGCGCTTGGGACAAGAACAATGAGCAGTTCTTC
d_call: -
v_call: TRBV6-5
clone_size: -
j_call: TRBJ2-1

cdr3_aa: CASSERAGNYNEQFF
cdr3_nt: TGTGCCAGCAGTGAAAGGGCGGGAAACTACAATGAGCAGTTCTTC
d_call: -
v_call: TRBV6-1
clone_size: once
j_call: TRBJ2-1

cdr3_aa: CASSFGLENNEQFF
cdr3_nt: TGTGCCAGCAGCTTTGGTCTGGAGAACAATGAGCAGTTCTTC
d_call: -
v_call: TRBV7-9
clone_size: -
j_call: TRBJ2-1

cdr3_aa: CASSEGFTGLYGYTF
cdr3_nt: TGTGCCAGCAGTGAAGGCTTCACAGGGCTCTATGGCTACACCTTC
d_call: -
v_call: TRBV2
clone_size: -
j_call: TRBJ1-2

cdr3_aa: CASSFGGGSADTQYF
cdr3_nt: TGTGCCAGCAGCTTTGGCGGGGGGTCGGCAGATACGCAGTATTTT
d_call: TRBD2
v_call: TRBV7-3
clone_size: -
j_call: TRBJ2-3

cdr3_aa: CASTQRLTGPPTEAFF
cdr3_nt: TGTGCCAGTACCCAAAGGCTGACAGGACCTCCGACTGAAGCTTTCTTT
d_call: -
v_call: TRBV19
clone_size: -
j_call: TRBJ1-1

cdr3_aa: CASSLDRSNEKLFF
cdr3_nt: TGTGCCAGCAGCTTGGACAGGTCTAATGAAAAACTGTTTTTT
d_call: -
v_call: TRBV5-4
clone_size: once
j_call: TRBJ1-4

cdr3_aa: CASSPETSGGVRDTQYF
cdr3_nt: TGTGCCAGCAGCCCCGAGACTAGCGGGGGGGTAAGAGATACGCAGTATTTT
d_call: TRBD2
v_call: TRBV7-9
clone_size: -
j_call: TRBJ2-3

cdr3_aa: CASSHGQPNHTEAFF
cdr3_nt: TGTGCCAGCAGCCATGGACAGCCTAACCACACTGAAGCTTTCTTT
d_call: -
v_call: TRBV3-1/TRBV3-2
clone_size: -
j_call: TRBJ1-1

cdr3_aa: CASSVDRDRGGTDTQYF
cdr3_nt: TGTGCCAGCAGCGTAGACCGGGACAGGGGAGGCACAGATACGCAGTATTTT
d_call: TRBD1
v_call: TRBV9
clone_size: -
j_call: TRBJ2-3

cdr3_aa: CAWSVSGMNTEAFF
cdr3_nt: TGTGCCTGGAGTGTTTCAGGCATGAACACTGAAGCTTTCTTT
d_call: -
v_call: TRBV30
clone_size: -
j_call: TRBJ1-1

cdr3_aa: CARGGLHEGTGTDTEAFF
cdr3_nt: TGTGCCCGCGGAGGCCTCCACGAAGGGACAGGGACGGACACTGAAGCTTTCTTT
d_call: TRBD1
v_call: TRBV30
clone_size: -
j_call: TRBJ1-1

cdr3_aa: CASSPGQGGSYEQYF
cdr3_nt: TGCGCCAGCAGCCCCGGACAGGGAGGGAGCTACGAGCAGTACTTC
d_call: -
v_call: TRBV5-1
clone_size: -
j_call: TRBJ2-7

cdr3_aa: CATSRLFGGGTEAFF
cdr3_nt: TGTGCCACCAGCAGACTATTCGGGGGGGGCACTGAAGCTTTCTTT
d_call: -
v_call: TRBV15
clone_size: -
j_call: TRBJ1-1

cdr3_aa: CATSTERGRGEKLFF
cdr3_nt: TGTGCCACCAGCACCGAGCGGGGGCGCGGTGAAAAACTGTTTTTT
d_call: -
v_call: TRBV15
clone_size: -
j_call: TRBJ1-4

cdr3_aa: CASSFGTSLRDDTDTQYF
cdr3_nt: TGTGCCAGCAGCTTCGGGACTAGCCTACGAGATGACACAGATACGCAGTATTTT
d_call: TRBD2
v_call: TRBV7-9
clone_size: -
j_call: TRBJ2-3

cdr3_aa: CASSAFRGLNEKLFF
cdr3_nt: TGTGCCAGCAGTGCTTTCAGGGGGCTAAATGAAAAACTGTTTTTT
d_call: TRBD1
v_call: TRBV2
clone_size: -
j_call: TRBJ1-4

cdr3_aa: CASTDRAYNQPQHF
cdr3_nt: TGTGCCAGCACGGACAGGGCGTACAATCAGCCCCAGCATTTT
d_call: TRBD1
v_call: TRBV19
clone_size: -
j_call: TRBJ1-5

cdr3_aa: CASSPRGGGTNEQFF
cdr3_nt: TGCGCCAGCAGCCCCCGTGGTGGGGGGACCAATGAGCAGTTCTTC
d_call: -
v_call: TRBV4-1
clone_size: -
j_call: TRBJ2-1

cdr3_aa: CASSQEQTGDGYTF
cdr3_nt: TGTGCCAGCAGCCAGGAACAGACAGGGGATGGCTACACCTTC
d_call: TRBD1
v_call: TRBV14
clone_size: -
j_call: TRBJ1-2

cdr3_aa: CASTHTPRIQGAGGYTF
cdr3_nt: TGTGCCAGCACCCATACCCCCCGGATACAGGGGGCAGGGGGCTACACCTTC
d_call: TRBD1
v_call: TRBV7-9
clone_size: -
j_call: TRBJ1-2

cdr3_aa: CASSPVTPGVGSNQPQHF
cdr3_nt: TGTGCCAGCTCACCCGTAACCCCGGGGGTGGGAAGCAATCAGCCCCAGCATTTT
d_call: -
v_call: TRBV18
clone_size: -
j_call: TRBJ1-5

cdr3_aa: CASSRFAGTGGGFYGYTF
cdr3_nt: TGTGCCAGCAGCCGGTTCGCCGGGACAGGGGGCGGTTTCTATGGCTACACCTTC
d_call: TRBD1
v_call: TRBV14
clone_size: -
j_call: TRBJ1-2

cdr3_aa: CAISAQSTASYGYTF
cdr3_nt: TGTGCCATCAGTGCCCAATCGACAGCCTCCTATGGCTACACCTTC
d_call: -
v_call: TRBV10-3
clone_size: -
j_call: TRBJ1-2

cdr3_aa: CASSLAAASSYNSPLHF
cdr3_nt: TGTGCCAGCAGCTTGGCGGCGGCGAGCTCCTATAATTCACCCCTCCACTTT
d_call: -
v_call: TRBV5-6
clone_size: -
j_call: TRBJ1-6

cdr3_aa: CASSQTPTAYYEQYF
cdr3_nt: TGTGCCAGCAGTCAAACCCCGACAGCCTACTACGAGCAGTACTTC
d_call: -
v_call: TRBV2
clone_size: -
j_call: TRBJ2-7

cdr3_aa: CASTPMDRGGNTIYF
cdr3_nt: TGTGCCAGTACCCCCATGGACAGGGGTGGAAACACCATATATTTT
d_call: TRBD1
v_call: TRBV19
clone_size: few
j_call: TRBJ1-3

cdr3_aa: CASSPQGAGQPQHF
cdr3_nt: TGCGCCAGCAGCCCCCAGGGGGCCGGCCAGCCCCAGCATTTT
d_call: TRBD1
v_call: TRBV4-1
clone_size: -
j_call: TRBJ1-5

cdr3_aa: CASSPRGGLGTEAFF
cdr3_nt: TGTGCCAGCAGCCCTCGAGGAGGGTTAGGCACTGAAGCTTTCTTT
d_call: -
v_call: TRBV3-1/TRBV3-2
clone_size: -
j_call: TRBJ1-1

cdr3_aa: CASSRVGGDEQYF
cdr3_nt: TGTGCCAGCAGCCGCGTAGGGGGAGACGAGCAGTACTTC
d_call: -
v_call: TRBV7-9
clone_size: -
j_call: TRBJ2-7

cdr3_aa: CASSVGAGEQYF
cdr3_nt: TGCGCCAGCAGCGTGGGGGCGGGCGAGCAGTACTTC
d_call: -
v_call: TRBV5-1
clone_size: -
j_call: TRBJ2-7

cdr3_aa: CASSPPRGQLDTEAFF
cdr3_nt: TGTGCCAGCTCACCACCCAGGGGGCAATTAGACACTGAAGCTTTCTTT
d_call: TRBD1
v_call: TRBV18
clone_size: -
j_call: TRBJ1-1

cdr3_aa: CANSASPSGNQPQHF
cdr3_nt: TGCGCCAACTCGGCCTCGCCGTCGGGGAATCAGCCCCAGCATTTT
d_call: -
v_call: TRBV10-1
clone_size: -
j_call: TRBJ1-5